Following are 8 T cell receptor beta chains from one sample sequenced in a study of blood T cell repertoires in COVID-19. The table came from immunoSEQ multiplex PCR; TCRdb's copy has only in-frame clones and leaves some out. Here the sample spans 150,000 to 200,000 clones, 60% to 80% being singletons. Sequenced material: peripheral blood. Receptors originate from a man between 60 and 70 years old with active or convalescent COVID-19.

The genes are TRBV28 and TRBJ2-1; maybe TRBD2 (5 bases). There are 15 residues in the CDR3. V was clipped by 10 bases and J by 0 bases, with 16 bases between them. The germline CDR1 and CDR2 sequences are MDHEN and SYDVKM. CDR3 sequence: CATLQSGFSYNEQFF. The CDR3 DNA reads TGTGCCACTCTCCAGAGCGGTTTCTCCTACAATGAGCAGTTCTTC.

V and J are TRBV18 and TRBJ1-3; TRBD1 matches at 12 bases. Germline values: CDR1 KGHSH, CDR2 LQKENI. The junction had 8 bases not matched to a gene; V was cut back by 4 bases and J by 4 bases. CDR3 size: 17 residues. The CDR3 DNA sequence: TGTGCCAGCTCACTTAACCGGGACAGGGGGCCAGGAAACACCATATATTTT. This sequence encodes CASSLNRDRGPGNTIYF.

The gene calls are TRBV24-1 and TRBJ2-3, with D hard to call. Between the trimmed V and J ends, which lost 4 bases and 6 bases, there was a span of 13 bases. CDR3 size: 14 residues. Germline assignment: CDR1 KGHDR and CDR2 SFDVKD. The CDR3 DNA reads as TGTGCCACCAGTGAACGCGGCCCCAAGGATACGCAGTATTTT. As protein: CATSERGPKDTQYF.

The chain is built from TRBV18 and TRBJ2-5; TRBD1 matches 7 bases. Germline assignment: CDR1 KGHSH and CDR2 LQKENI. V lost 3 bases and J lost 3; bases outside the gene matches: 4. The CDR3 runs to 14 residues. CDR3 nucleotide sequence: TGTGCCAGCTCACCCTCGACAGGGAAAGAGACCCAGTACTTC. Its protein is CASSPSTGKETQYF.

This clone has a single count. The chain joins TRBV5-1 to TRBJ2-7, with 11 positions matching TRBD1. V shed 0 bases, J shed 7 bases, and the junction held 6 bases outside the gene matches. Germline CDR1 and CDR2: SGHRS and YFSETQ. The CDR3 is made up of 15 amino acids. The CDR3 is CASSLGDRGVPEQYF. The CDR3 nucleotides are TGCGCCAGCAGCTTGGGGGACAGGGGGGTTCCGGAGCAGTACTTC.

The chain uses TRBV4-2 and TRBJ2-2; maybe TRBD2 (6 bases). The CDR3 has 17 residues. V dropped 6 bases and J dropped 0 bases, with 17 bases sitting between them. Germline CDR1 reads LGHNA; CDR2 reads YNFKEQ. The CDR3 nucleotides read TGTGCCAGCAGGAGGGGTTTAGCGGACGCGAACACCGGGGAGCTGTTTTTT. Its protein is CASRRGLADANTGELFF.

The V call is TRBV5-1, the J call TRBJ2-3, with D maybe TRBD1 (6 bases). CDR1 and CDR2 (germline): SGHRS, YFSETQ. V gave up 0 bases and J gave up 3 bases, with 8 bases separating them. The CDR3 is made up of 14 amino acids. The CDR3: CASSLVGATDTQYF. CDR3 DNA sequence: TGCGCCAGCAGCTTGGTGGGGGCAACAGATACGCAGTATTTT.

This clone has just a few counts. The CDR3 coding sequence is TGTGCCAGCTCTAGCGGGAGCTCCTACGAGCAGTACTTC. Translated, it gives CASSSGSSYEQYF. The chain couples TRBV5-4 to TRBJ2-7, with 10 bases matching TRBD2. The germline V gene has CDR1 SGHNT and CDR2 YYREEE (reference sequence). The CDR3 is 13 residues long. The V segment lost 7 bases and the J segment 0 bases; nucleotides outside the gene matches: 1.